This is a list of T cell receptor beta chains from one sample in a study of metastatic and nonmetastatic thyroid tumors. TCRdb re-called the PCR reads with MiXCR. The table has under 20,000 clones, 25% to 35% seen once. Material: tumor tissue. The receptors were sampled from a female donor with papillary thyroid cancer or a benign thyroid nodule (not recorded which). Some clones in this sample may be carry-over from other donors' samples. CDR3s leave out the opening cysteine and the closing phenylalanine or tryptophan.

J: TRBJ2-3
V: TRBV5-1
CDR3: ASSPQTEAPDTQY

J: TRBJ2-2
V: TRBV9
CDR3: ASARGGTGELF

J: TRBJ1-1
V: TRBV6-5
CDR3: ASSSGQGETEAF

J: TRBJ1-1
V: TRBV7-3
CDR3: ASSLGHRNTEAF

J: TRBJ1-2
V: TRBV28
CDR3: ASSLDRYGYT

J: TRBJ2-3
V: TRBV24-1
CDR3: ATSEEMGVGTDTQY

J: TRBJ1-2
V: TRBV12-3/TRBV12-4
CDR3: ASSLGTGINYGYT

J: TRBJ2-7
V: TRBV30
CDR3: ACSSQDPYEQY

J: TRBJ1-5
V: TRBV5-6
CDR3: ASSFWGKYSNQPQH

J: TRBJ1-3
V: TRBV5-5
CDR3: ASSLSGVHGNTIY

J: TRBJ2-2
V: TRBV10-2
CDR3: ASSDYPLPLFTGELF

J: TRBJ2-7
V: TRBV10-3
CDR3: AISPGQGNSYEQY

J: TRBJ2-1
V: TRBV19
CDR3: ASSMGQDNEQF

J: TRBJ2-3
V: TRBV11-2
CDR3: ASSGTRGDTQY

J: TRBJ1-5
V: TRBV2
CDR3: ASSDRVSNQPQH

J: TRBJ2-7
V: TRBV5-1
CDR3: ASSQTSGTPYEQY

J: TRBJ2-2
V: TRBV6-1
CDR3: ASSPGQGNTGELF

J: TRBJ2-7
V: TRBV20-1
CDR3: SARRVVRAADEQY

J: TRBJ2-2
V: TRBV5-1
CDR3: ASSPPPVSGIYTGELF

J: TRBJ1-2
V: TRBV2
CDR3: ASSETGTNYGYT

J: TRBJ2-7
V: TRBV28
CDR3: ASSFRFAYEQY

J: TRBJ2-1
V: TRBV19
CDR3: ASRALPYNEQF

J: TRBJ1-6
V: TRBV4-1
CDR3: ASSQLGQGSPLH

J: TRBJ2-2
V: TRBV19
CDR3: ASSIGGMDTGELF

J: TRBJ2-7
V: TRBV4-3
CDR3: ASSPRSGLGGEQY

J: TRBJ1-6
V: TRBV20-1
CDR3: SARDRDGAYNSPLH

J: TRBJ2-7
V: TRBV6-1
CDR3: ASRVGQGTYEQY

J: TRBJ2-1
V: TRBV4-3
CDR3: ASSYSGSSYNEQF

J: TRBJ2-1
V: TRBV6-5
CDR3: ASSSPTGLGSYNEQF